The 5 T cell receptor beta chains presented below share a single source sample, sequenced in a study of CD4 T cells in relation to SARS-CoV-2 and coronaviruses. The unexposed donors gave CD4+ T cells in 2011-2018, prior to COVID-19. This table comes from immunoSEQ multiplex PCR, and its TCRdb copy is limited to in-frame clones, with some not included. This table has around 56,000 clones, roughly 90% appearing once. The sample was memory CD4+ T cells from PBMCs. These receptors all stem from a human donor in good health.

The rearrangement links TRBV6-5 to TRBJ2-7; TRBD2 aligns across 10 bases. The CDR3 consists of 14 residues. Germline-derived CDR1 and CDR2 are MNHEY and SVGAGI. Germline trimming cut 6 bases from V and 3 bases from J; bases unmatched to any gene: 5. The CDR3 region is CASRPGTSDYEQYF. The CDR3 DNA sequence: TGTGCCAGCAGACCCGGGACTAGCGACTACGAGCAGTACTTC.

This sequence joins TRBV23-1 and TRBJ1-5; tentatively, D is TRBD1 (6 bases). TRBV23-1 is annotated as an ORF whose role is uncertain. The CDR3 has 17 amino acids. V lost 3 bases and J lost 0, with 15 bases in between. Here the CDR3 reads CASSHAQGRPSNQPQHF. CDR3 DNA sequence: TGCGCCAGCAGTCATGCCCAGGGGCGACCTAGCAATCAGCCCCAGCATTTT.

For this clone: Other DNA sequences in this sample translate to the same CDR3. The V call is TRBV6-5, the J call TRBJ2-3; D is unclear. Trimming removed 5 bases from V and 2 bases from J, with 2 bases in between. The CDR3 covers 11 residues. CDR1 is MNHEY, CDR2 SVGAGI, per germline. The CDR3 nucleotides read TGTGCCAGCAGTAACACAGATACGCAGTATTTT. Translated: CASSNTDTQYF.

The J gene is TRBJ1-1, the V gene TRBV7-9, with D possibly being TRBD1 (5 bases). From germline, CDR1 is SEHNR and CDR2 FQNEAQ (reference sequence). The ends were cut back, 5 bases at V and 7 bases at J, with 17 bases in the middle. There are 14 residues in the CDR3. The CDR3: CASSPGQGEGEAFF. The CDR3 coding sequence is TGTGCCAGCAGCCCAGGACAAGGCGAGGGTGAAGCTTTCTTT.

V is TRBV25-1 and J is TRBJ2-2, with 7 nucleotides matching TRBD1. J was trimmed by 0 bases and V by 8 bases; bases with no gene match: 9. The CDR3 covers 16 residues. CDR1 and CDR2 from the germline V gene are MGHDK and SYGVNS. CDR3 sequence (DNA): TGTGCCAGCCCTCCTGACGGGACAGCGAACACCGGGGAGCTGTTTTTT. Translating gives CASPPDGTANTGELFF.